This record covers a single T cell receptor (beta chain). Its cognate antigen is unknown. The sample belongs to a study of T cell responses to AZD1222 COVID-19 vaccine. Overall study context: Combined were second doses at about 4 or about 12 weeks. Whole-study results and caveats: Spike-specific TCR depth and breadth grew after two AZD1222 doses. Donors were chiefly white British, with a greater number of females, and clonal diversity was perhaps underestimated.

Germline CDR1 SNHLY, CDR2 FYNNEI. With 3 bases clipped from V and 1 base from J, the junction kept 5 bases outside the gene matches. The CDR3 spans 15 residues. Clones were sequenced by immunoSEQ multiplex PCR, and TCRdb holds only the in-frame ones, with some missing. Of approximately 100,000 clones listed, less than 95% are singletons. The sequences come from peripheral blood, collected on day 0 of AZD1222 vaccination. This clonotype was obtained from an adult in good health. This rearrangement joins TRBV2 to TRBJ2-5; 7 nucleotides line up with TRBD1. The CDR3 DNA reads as TGTGCCAGCAGTGATTTAGGGACAGTCCAAGAGACCCAGTACTTC. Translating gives CASSDLGTVQETQYF.